The 7 T cell receptor beta chains below were found in one sample sequenced in a study of radiotherapy plus CTLA-4 blockade in lung cancer. Profiling relied on immunoSEQ multiplex PCR, and the TCRdb table lists in-frame clones only, not all of them. The data show tens of thousands of clones, approximately 80% seen once. The specimen was peripheral blood, collected from a patient treated with radiotherapy plus ipilimumab. Source of these receptors: a human donor with non-small cell lung cancer that progressed on radiotherapy plus ipilimumab.

The gene calls are TRBV6-5 and TRBJ1-2, with 7 bases identical to TRBD1. Germline V gene data show CDR1 as MNHEY and CDR2 as SVGAGI. With V trimmed by 6 bases and J by 3 bases, 4 bases remained unmatched. The CDR3 spans 13 residues. CDR3: CASRNDRDYGYTF. CDR3 DNA sequence: TGTGCCAGCAGGAACGACAGGGACTATGGCTACACCTTC.

This sequence joins TRBV4-1 and TRBJ1-1; 7 nucleotides match TRBD1. The trim removed 0 bases at V and 2 bases at J, leaving 6 bases unmatched. This CDR3 spans 16 amino acids. CDR1 and CDR2 from the germline V gene are MGHRA and YSYEKL. The CDR3 region is CASSQDPGQRNTEAFF. For the CDR3, the DNA is TGCGCCAGCAGCCAAGACCCGGGACAGAGAAACACTGAAGCTTTCTTT.

This clone came up once. The chain has TRBV5-1 and TRBJ2-7, with 9 bases aligning to TRBD1. The CDR3 length is 13 residues. The V gene's germline CDR1 is SGHRS and CDR2 YFSETQ. V lost 4 bases, J lost 6 bases, and 5 bases stayed unmatched. This chain's CDR3 is CASSRGTGSEQYV. The CDR3 DNA reads as TGCGCCAGCAGCCGGGGGACAGGGTCCGAGCAGTACGTC.

This clone was seen a few times. The chain recombines TRBV6-9 with TRBJ2-6; D is unclear. CDR3 length: 15 residues. Per the germline V gene, CDR1 is MNHGY and CDR2 is SVAAGI. V dropped 10 bases and J dropped 0 bases, with 13 bases sitting between them. CDR3 nucleotides: TGTGCCATCACAGACACTCCCTCTGGGGCCAACGTCCTGACTTTC. It yields the protein CAITDTPSGANVLTF.

This sequence joins TRBV7-2 and TRBJ2-5; D is perhaps TRBD1 (6 bases). V was trimmed by 5 bases and J by 4 bases, leaving 23 bases between them. This CDR3 region has 17 residues. Germline lookup yields CDR1 SGHTA and CDR2 FQGNSA. This CDR3 is CASSPRGHRVRGETQYF. The CDR3 DNA is TGTGCCAGCAGCCCTAGGGGCCACAGGGTTCGAGGAGAGACCCAGTACTTC.

The CDR3 bases are TGTGCCAGCAGAAGACTAGCGGGAGTGACGGATACGCAGTATTTT. Amino acids: CASRRLAGVTDTQYF. The V gene is TRBV6-6, the J gene TRBJ2-3; TRBD2 matches at 12 bases. Germline lookup yields CDR1 MNHNY and CDR2 SVGAGI (reference sequence). The CDR3 spans 15 residues. Trimming removed 6 bases from V and 6 bases from J; junction bases left unmatched: 7.

This rearrangement joins TRBV7-8 to TRBJ1-5; the D gene is possibly TRBD1 (6 bases). Trimming pared 3 bases from V and 5 bases from J, leaving 17 bases between. Per germline, CDR1 SGHVS and CDR2 FQNEAQ. The CDR3 extends over 16 amino acids. This chain's CDR3 is CASSFSQGPSHQPQHF. In nucleotides, the CDR3 is TGTGCCAGCAGCTTTTCCCAGGGGCCCTCTCATCAGCCCCAGCATTTT.